Below are 21 T cell receptor beta chains sequenced from a single sample in a study of control samples from healthy donors and cancer patients. Sequencing used immunoSEQ multiplex PCR; TCRdb keeps in-frame clones, though not all of them. Of roughly 98,000 clones listed, 90% to 95% are singletons. The sample was blood. The receptors stem from a man younger than 35 in good health.

The chain has TRBV4-1 and TRBJ2-5; 7 bases are a match to TRBD1. With V trimmed by 0 bases and J by 5 bases, 9 bases remained unmatched. CDR1 MGHRA and CDR2 YSYEKL come from the germline V gene. The CDR3 spans 16 residues. The CDR3 here is CASSQEGLGGDETQYF. The CDR3 nucleotides read TGCGCCAGCAGCCAAGAGGGGTTAGGGGGCGATGAGACCCAGTACTTC.

This sequence joins TRBV28 and TRBJ1-2; the D gene is possibly TRBD1 (5 bases). CDR1 is MDHEN and CDR2 is SYDVKM in the germline V gene. Trimming took 8 bases from V and 4 from J, leaving 11 bases between them. The length of the CDR3 is 12 residues. CDR3 DNA: TGTGCCAGCCTTGACAGTATCTATGGCTACACCTTC. The encoded protein is CASLDSIYGYTF.

This chain uses TRBV4-3 with TRBJ1-1, with no clear D. Trimming took 1 base from V and 3 from J, leaving 12 bases between them. CDR3 length: 15 residues. CDR1 is LGHNA, CDR2 YSLEER, per germline. CDR3 region: CASSQVERSYTEAFF. The DNA for the CDR3 is TGCGCCAGCAGCCAAGTAGAGAGGAGTTACACTGAAGCTTTCTTT.

The chain uses TRBV6-6 and TRBJ1-1; D is unclear. With 5 bases removed from V and 4 bases from J, the gap between germline ends came to 26 bases. The V gene's germline CDR1 is MNHNY and CDR2 SVGAGI (reference sequence). The CDR3 is 18 amino acids. This CDR3 reads CASSLGVPGLLEGTEAFF. CDR3 DNA: TGTGCCAGCAGTCTGGGCGTCCCCGGGTTATTAGAGGGCACTGAAGCTTTCTTT.

In this sample, this clone turned up a few times. This chain uses TRBV25-1 with TRBJ1-1; D gene unclear. This CDR3 contains 14 residues. Germline CDR1 reads MGHDK; CDR2 reads SYGVNS. Trimming took off 3 bases at V and 1 base at J, with 9 bases between the two ends. The CDR3 nucleotides are TGTGCCAGCAGTGATCCCCAGAGGAACACTGAAGCTTTCTTT. This codes for CASSDPQRNTEAFF.

CDR3 coding DNA: TGTGCCAGTAGTACCCCGGACAGGGGGGCGTCCGGGGAGCTGTTTTTT. This codes for CASSTPDRGASGELFF. The gene calls are TRBV19 and TRBJ2-2, with 10 nucleotides matching TRBD1. Per the germline V gene, CDR1 is LNHDA and CDR2 is SQIVND (reference sequence). V shed 4 bases, J shed 6 bases, and the junction held 8 bases outside the gene matches. This CDR3 is 16 amino acids long. Drawing the rest from reference TRBV19 and TRBJ2-2, the complete variable domain is DGGITQSPKYLFRKEGQNVTLSCEQNLNHDAMYWYRQDPGQGLRLIYYSQIVNDFQKGDIAEGYSVSREKKESFPLTVTSAQKNPTAFYLCASSTPDRGASGELFFGEGSRLTVL.

This rearrangement joins TRBV7-3 to TRBJ2-3; TRBD2 matches at 7 bases. The V gene's germline CDR1 is SGHTA and CDR2 FQGTGA. The CDR3 has 15 residues. Losses at the gene ends were 2 bases for V and 5 bases for J; bases not matched to a gene: 7. The DNA of the CDR3 is TGTGCCAGCAGCTTATCACCGGGAGGACTAGATACGCAGTATTTT. It yields the protein CASSLSPGGLDTQYF.

This clone appeared once. The rearrangement uses TRBV27 and TRBJ2-1; D gene uncertain. Trimming removed 0 bases at V and 3 bases at J, with 9 bases between. Germline assignment: CDR1 MNHEY and CDR2 SMNVEV (reference sequence). This CDR3 is 15 amino acids long. As DNA, the CDR3 is TGTGCCAGCAGTTTATCGGTTGCCAGCTACAATGAGCAGTTCTTC. Encoded protein: CASSLSVASYNEQFF.

This clone occurred once. The chain has TRBV10-2 and TRBJ1-4; D gene ambiguous. This CDR3 is 13 amino acids long. From germline, CDR1 is WSHSY and CDR2 SAAADI. V was shortened by 7 bases and J by 5 bases, with 11 bases between the two germline ends. CDR3 sequence (DNA): TGCGCCAGCAACCCCGCAGGCAATGAAAAACTGTTTTTT. The encoded protein is CASNPAGNEKLFF.

This chain uses TRBV7-9 with TRBJ2-5; 9 bases are a match to TRBD2. V shed 5 bases, J shed 3 bases, and the junction held 10 bases outside the gene matches. This CDR3 contains 16 residues. Germline CDR1 and CDR2: SEHNR and FQNEAQ (reference sequence). CDR3 amino acids: CASSPWTSEQKETQYF. The DNA for the CDR3 is TGTGCCAGCAGCCCGTGGACTAGCGAACAAAAAGAGACCCAGTACTTC. The full variable domain, rest sourced from reference TRBV7-9 and TRBJ2-5, is DTGVSQNPRHKITKRGQNVTFRCDPISEHNRLYWYRQTLGQGPEFLTYFQNEAQLEKSRLLSDRFSAERPKGSFSTLEIQRTEQGDSAMYLCASSPWTSEQKETQYFGPGTRLLVL.

The V call is TRBV11-2, the J call TRBJ2-1, with 9 bases aligning to TRBD2. Losses at the gene ends were 2 bases for V and 6 bases for J; bases not matched to a gene: 14. This CDR3 contains 18 residues. Looked up from germline, CDR1 is SGHAT and CDR2 is FQNNGV. The CDR3 here is CASSLRRTTGTSSNEQFF. DNA of the CDR3: TGTGCCAGCAGCTTACGACGAACCACCGGGACTAGCAGCAATGAGCAGTTCTTC.

V and J are TRBV30 and TRBJ2-2; no clear D. Germline assignment: CDR1 GTSNPN and CDR2 SVGIG (reference sequence). CDR3 length: 14 amino acids. The V end lost 4 bases, the J end lost 4 bases, and 13 bases lay between the germline ends. The CDR3 DNA sequence: TGTGCCTGGACACCCAGAGATATCACCGGGGAGCTGTTTTTT. It encodes CAWTPRDITGELFF.

V is TRBV6-6 and J is TRBJ1-1; D is possibly TRBD1 (5 bases). The CDR3 totals 14 residues. Looked up from germline, CDR1 is MNHNY and CDR2 is SVGAGI (reference sequence). Trimming took off 6 bases at V and 1 base at J, with 12 bases between the two ends. CDR3 DNA sequence: TGTGCCAGCAGACATGGGACGGCGAACACTGAAGCTTTCTTT. Translating it yields CASRHGTANTEAFF.

The CDR3 nucleotides are TGTGCCAGCAGTGCGTTGGGGGGCAATGGCTACACCTTC. Translation gives CASSALGGNGYTF. The rearrangement uses TRBV6-4 and TRBJ1-2; D might be TRBD1 (6 bases). V was pared by 4 bases and J by 6 bases, with 12 bases between. CDR1 MRHNA and CDR2 SNTAGT come from the germline V gene. The CDR3 extends over 13 amino acids.

The DNA of the CDR3 is TGTGCCAGCAGTCCCGATGGTCAGGCCTATAATTCACCCCTCCACTTT. This sequence encodes CASSPDGQAYNSPLHF. This rearrangement joins TRBV21-1 to TRBJ1-6; the D call of TRBD1 is as the table states it, not checked on the DNA. TRBV21-1 is tagged as a pseudogene. The CDR3 is 16 amino acids.

The chain is built from TRBV20-1 and TRBJ2-1; D gene ambiguous. The V gene's germline CDR1 is DFQATT and CDR2 SNEGSKA (reference sequence). V lost 6 bases to trimming and J lost 2 bases, with 5 bases between them. The CDR3 has 11 amino acids. CDR3 sequence reads: CSAGTYNEQFF. Written as DNA, the CDR3 is TGCAGTGCAGGGACCTACAATGAGCAGTTCTTC.

The rearrangement uses TRBV3-1 (or the pseudogene TRBV3-2) and TRBJ1-1; a weak D match, TRBD1 (6 bases). Germline V gene sequence: CDR1 LGHDT, CDR2 YNNKEL (reference sequence). This CDR3 is built from 17 residues. Trimming pared 2 bases from V and 0 bases from J, leaving 16 bases between. In DNA, the CDR3 is TGTGCCAGCAGCCAAATATGTCAGGGGAACTTGAACACTGAAGCTTTCTTT. This sequence encodes CASSQICQGNLNTEAFF.

This clone was detected only once. This chain connects TRBV6-5 to TRBJ1-2; no firm D call. CDR1 and CDR2 from the germline V gene are MNHEY and SVGAGI. The CDR3 has 13 residues. V was cut by 0 bases and J by 6 bases, with 8 bases left in between. The CDR3 loop reads CASSYSAGNGYTF. The DNA of the CDR3 is TGTGCCAGCAGTTACTCGGCGGGAAATGGCTACACCTTC.

The rearrangement uses TRBV7-7 and TRBJ2-2; D not resolved. This CDR3 has 15 amino acids. CDR1 is SSHAT, CDR2 FNYEAQ, per germline (reference sequence). V shed 1 base and J shed 2 bases, with 8 bases lying between them. The CDR3 nucleotides are TGTGCCAGCAGCTTAGAATACCTTAACACCGGGGAGCTGTTTTTT. As protein: CASSLEYLNTGELFF.

This CDR3 reads CASSLIPTRDYEQYF. The CDR3 DNA is TGTGCCAGCAGTTTGATCCCGACTAGGGACTACGAGCAGTACTTC. The chain has TRBV27 and TRBJ2-7; D possibly corresponds to TRBD2 (6 bases). V dropped 3 bases and J dropped 3 bases, with 15 bases sitting between them. This CDR3 comprises 15 residues. Looked up from germline, CDR1 is MNHEY and CDR2 is SMNVEV (reference sequence).

The V and J genes are TRBV7-8 and TRBJ1-5; no reliable D call. The CDR3 is made up of 14 amino acids. V was trimmed by 0 bases and J by 1 base, leaving 4 bases between them. CDR1 is SGHVS and CDR2 is FQNEAQ in the germline V gene. The CDR3: CASSLADSNQPQHF. DNA for the CDR3: TGTGCCAGCAGCTTAGCGGACAGCAATCAGCCCCAGCATTTT.